These 20 T cell receptor beta chains share one sample of origin, sequenced in a study of T cells in Graves' hyperthyroidism and ophthalmopathy. The investigators amplified TCR beta CDR3 regions from RNA transcripts. The HTBI set primed first-round TCR CDR3 RT-PCR. MiXCR, run by TCRdb on the multiplex PCR reads, gives a single entry per CDR3 protein. The data show 45,000 to 50,000 distinct CDR3 sequences, around 48% seen once. Sequenced input: peripheral blood or thyroid tissue (not recorded which). The receptors shown here come from a woman in her forties or fifties with Graves' hyperthyroidism.

In this sample, this clonotype turned up many times. This chain joins TRBV7-2 and TRBJ1-3, with a weak D call TRBD1 (5 bases). Germline V gene lookup returns CDR1 SGHTA and CDR2 FQGNSA. This CDR3 is 16 amino acids long. Trimming left V 1 base short and J 2 bases short, with 12 bases between. CDR3 sequence (DNA): TGTGCCAGCAGCTTAGTGTTCGGGGACGCTGGAAACACCATATATTTT. Translating gives CASSLVFGDAGNTIYF.

The V call is TRBV20-1, the J call TRBJ2-2, with 10 bases fitting TRBD1. This CDR3 spans 14 amino acids. The V gene's germline CDR1 is DFQATT and CDR2 SNEGSKA (reference sequence). Unmatched junction bases numbered 6, after V lost 3 bases and J lost 8 bases. CDR3 residues: CSARVDRGMGELFF. CDR3 bases: TGCAGTGCTAGGGTGGACAGGGGGATGGGGGAGCTGTTTTTT.

In its sample, this clonotype was seen a few times. A read error may be the cause here, since a much bigger clone is one base away. This chain links TRBV10-3 with TRBJ1-1; 9 bases are a match to TRBD1. Germline trimming cut 4 bases from V and 3 bases from J; bases unmatched to any gene: 3. Germline assignment: CDR1 ENHRY and CDR2 SYGVKD. There are 14 residues in the CDR3. CDR3 protein: CAISADRGDTEAFF. In DNA form, the CDR3 reads TGTGCCATCAGTGCCGACAGGGGGGACACTGAAGCTTTCTTT.

Concerning this clonotype itself: A much larger clone differs by one base, so this may be a read error. The CDR3 DNA is TGTGCCATCAGGGCCGCAGGGGGCGTTGGCTACACCTTC. Protein: CAIRAAGGVGYTF. V gene TRBV10-3 combines with J gene TRBJ1-2; 8 bases match TRBD1. The CDR3 is 13 residues long. V lost 6 bases to trimming and J lost 7 bases; unmatched junction nucleotides: 7. CDR1 is ENHRY, CDR2 SYGVKD, per germline.

The genes are TRBV7-6 and TRBJ2-2; the D gene is possibly TRBD1 (6 bases). CDR1 is SGHVS, CDR2 FNYEAQ, per germline. V was clipped by 6 bases and J by 7 bases, with 21 bases between them. CDR3 size: 16 residues. CDR3 in DNA: TGTGCCAGCAGTTACAGGGTTGAGGGGCGCATCGGGGAGCTGTTTTTT. This encodes CASSYRVEGRIGELFF.

This clonotype has a count of ten or more. The V and J genes are TRBV28 and TRBJ2-7; no firm D call. Germline CDR1 and CDR2: MDHEN and SYDVKM. CDR3 length: 14 residues. Trimming cost V 1 base and J 0 bases, with 7 bases left between them. CDR3 nucleotides: TGTGCCAGCAGTTTATACGGTTACTCCTACGAGCAGTACTTC. The encoded protein is CASSLYGYSYEQYF. Full variable domain (rest looked up from reference TRBV28 and TRBJ2-7): DVKVTQSSRYLVKRTGEKVFLECVQDMDHENMFWYRQDPGLGLRLIYFSYDVKMKEKGDIPEGYSVSREKKERFSLILESASTNQTSMYLCASSLYGYSYEQYFGPGTRLTVT.

This clonotype was counted ten times or more. The V call is TRBV2, the J call TRBJ1-5; D not resolved. Germline CDR1 is SNHLY and CDR2 is FYNNEI. Trimming took 8 bases from V and 7 from J, leaving 18 bases between them. The CDR3 has 14 amino acids. The CDR3 is CASDRFDIGQPQHF. The DNA of the CDR3 is TGTGCCAGCGACCGGTTCGATATTGGACAGCCCCAGCATTTT.

The chain has TRBV20-1 and TRBJ2-7, with 9 positions matching TRBD1. Germline loops: CDR1 DFQATT, CDR2 SNEGSKA (reference sequence). The V and J ends lost 4 bases and 4 bases, in that order; junction bases with no gene match: 2. The CDR3 is made up of 12 amino acids. CDR3 sequence reads: CSAIDRGYEQYF. DNA of the CDR3: TGCAGTGCTATCGACAGGGGGTACGAGCAGTACTTC.

The chain links TRBV9 to TRBJ2-3; D gene uncertain. The V gene lost 3 bases and the J gene lost 6 bases, with 5 bases spanning the gap. Per the germline V gene, CDR1 is SGDLS and CDR2 is YYNGEE. The CDR3 length is 11 residues. The CDR3 DNA sequence: TGTGCCAGCAGCGCCGGGGATACGCAGTATTTT. It codes for CASSAGDTQYF.

The rearrangement joins TRBV14 to TRBJ1-6; D gene unclear. V was clipped by 4 bases and J by 0 bases, with 13 bases between them. The germline gives CDR1 SGHDN, CDR2 FVKESK. The CDR3 runs to 17 residues. The CDR3 is CASSRSSGSSYNSPLHF. For the CDR3, the DNA is TGTGCCAGCAGCCGATCTAGCGGGAGCTCCTATAATTCACCCCTCCACTTT. Based on the CDR3 plus reference TRBV14 and TRBJ1-6, the full variable domain is EAGVTQFPSHSVIEKGQTVTLRCDPISGHDNLYWYRRVMGKEIKFLLHFVKESKQDESGMPNNRFLAERTGGTYSTLKVQPAELEDSGVYFCASSRSSGSSYNSPLHFGNGTRLTVT.

This clonotype has only one observation. Here the CDR3 omits its conserved ending phenylalanine or tryptophan, so a read error is the likely source. The rearrangement uses TRBV20-1 and TRBJ2-7; 10 nucleotides match TRBD1. The CDR3 runs to 14 residues. Per germline, CDR1 DFQATT and CDR2 SNEGSKA (reference sequence). The V gene end was trimmed by 1 base and the J gene end by 8 bases; junction bases not matched to a gene: 8. The chain's CDR3 is CSARVGTGVNKQYL. CDR3 bases: TGCAGTGCTAGAGTAGGGACAGGGGTTAACAAGCAGTACCTC.

This clonotype showed up many times. V usage is TRBV10-3 and J usage is TRBJ2-3; tentatively, D is TRBD1 or TRBD2 (5 bases each). Germline V gene sequence: CDR1 ENHRY, CDR2 SYGVKD. The CDR3 spans 14 residues. V was pared by 6 bases and J by 2 bases, with 12 bases between. The CDR3 loop is CAIRSGTLTDTQYF. CDR3 coding DNA: TGTGCCATCAGGTCCGGGACCCTCACAGATACGCAGTATTTT.

The chain uses TRBV15 and TRBJ2-7, with 9 bases matching TRBD1. The CDR3 runs 12 residues. V was pared by 8 bases and J by 2 bases, with 1 base of the junction left unmatched. CDR1 and CDR2 (germline): LNHNV, YYDKDF (reference sequence). CDR3 protein: CATGTGPYEQYF. CDR3 bases: TGTGCCACCGGGACAGGGCCCTACGAGCAGTACTTC.

CDR3 protein: CSVSGTINQPQHF. The CDR3 nucleotides read TGCAGTGTCTCGGGGACAATCAATCAGCCCCAGCATTTT. The V call is TRBV20-1, the J call TRBJ1-5, with D possibly matching TRBD1 (6 bases). The V end was cut by 7 bases, the J end by 3 bases, with 13 bases between. Per germline, CDR1 DFQATT and CDR2 SNEGSKA (reference sequence). CDR3 size: 13 residues.

Sample share makes this clonotype medium-sized (0.01 to 0.1%). V and J are TRBV10-3 and TRBJ1-2; D gene uncertain. The V end was cut by 0 bases, the J end by 3 bases, with 5 bases between. Germline-derived CDR1 and CDR2 are ENHRY and SYGVKD. This CDR3 has 13 residues. The CDR3: CAISESGDYGYTF. In nucleotides, the CDR3 is TGTGCCATCAGTGAGTCCGGGGACTATGGCTACACCTTC.

This clonotype was counted once. Germline and junction disagree at one end, which may indicate a read error. This chain links TRBV20-1 with TRBJ2-5; possibly TRBD2 for D (6 bases). CDR1 and CDR2 (germline): DFQATT, SNEGSKA (reference sequence). This CDR3 has 13 residues. Here the CDR3 reads CGARPGLRETQYF. The DNA for the CDR3 is TGCGGTGCTAGGCCGGGACTCCGGGAGACTCAGTACTTC.

The chain recombines TRBV2 with TRBJ2-2; TRBD1 matches at 10 bases. This CDR3 contains 15 residues. The V and J ends lost 6 bases and 1 base, in that order; junction bases with no gene match: 2. Per germline, CDR1 SNHLY and CDR2 FYNNEI. The CDR3 reads CASRRDRGNTGELFF. DNA of the CDR3: TGTGCCAGCAGAAGGGACAGGGGGAACACCGGGGAGCTGTTTTTT.

In its sample, this clonotype was seen a few times. V and J are TRBV19 and TRBJ2-3; D call uncertain. The germline V and J ends were trimmed by 7 bases and 2 bases, with 10 bases remaining between them. Germline V gene data show CDR1 as LNHDA and CDR2 as SQIVND (reference sequence). The CDR3 consists of 13 residues. The CDR3 loop is CASKPHATDTQYF. The CDR3 DNA reads TGTGCCAGTAAACCCCATGCCACAGATACGCAGTATTTT.

This clonotype was detected many times. This CDR3 is CASSLTDSIHQPQHF. DNA for the CDR3: TGCGCCAGCAGCTTGACCGACAGTATTCATCAGCCCCAGCATTTT. This sequence joins TRBV5-1 and TRBJ1-5; D is perhaps TRBD1 (5 bases). There are 15 residues in the CDR3. Germline V gives CDR1 SGHRS, CDR2 YFSETQ. Between the trimmed V and J ends, which lost 1 base and 5 bases, there was a span of 13 bases.

Worth noting for this clonotype: A junction end diverges from the germline sequence, so it may reflect a read error. The V and J genes are TRBV12-3 or TRBV12-4 and TRBJ1-1, with D hard to call. CDR3 length: 15 amino acids. CDR3 sequence (DNA): TGTGCCAGCAGTTTAGCAGCCAACATGAGCACTGAAGTTTTCTTT. It translates to CASSLAANMSTEVFF.